Following are 28 T cell receptor beta chains from one sample sequenced in a study of PD-1 blockade in classical Hodgkin lymphoma. TCRdb keeps only in-frame clones here, not all; method: immunoSEQ multiplex PCR. Of over 25,000 clones listed, 60% to 85% are singletons. After autologous stem cell transplantation all patients relapsed, and prior brentuximab vedotin exposure differed between cohorts. Starting with thawed PBMCs, CD4+ T cells were purified by magnetic negative selection. The starting material was CD4+ T cells from blood, obtained at baseline. These receptors came from a human donor with classical Hodgkin lymphoma.

V gene TRBV11-2 combines with J gene TRBJ2-3; D remains ambiguous. The V end was cut by 1 base, the J end by 0 bases, with 11 bases between. This CDR3 has 16 residues. Germline V gene lookup returns CDR1 SGHAT and CDR2 FQNNGV. CDR3 bases: TGTGCCAGCAGCTTAGGTGCGCAGACTAGCACAGATACGCAGTATTTT. Residues: CASSLGAQTSTDTQYF.

This clone was counted only a few times. The chain links TRBV19 to TRBJ1-5; 8 nucleotides align to TRBD1. The CDR3 is 13 amino acids. Looked up from germline, CDR1 is LNHDA and CDR2 is SQIVND (reference sequence). After removal of 7 bases from V and 4 bases from J, the junction contained 3 bases not matched to a gene. The CDR3 loop is CASNGQGNQPQHF. The CDR3 DNA sequence: TGTGCCAGTAACGGACAGGGTAATCAGCCCCAGCATTTT.

This clone was seen more than once but under ten times. The J gene is TRBJ1-6, the V gene TRBV5-1; D is ambiguous. Germline CDR1 is SGHRS and CDR2 is YFSETQ. V shed 4 bases and J shed 6 bases, with 5 bases lying between them. CDR3 length equals 12 residues. Here the CDR3 DNA reads TGCGCCAGCAGCGGTCGTAATTCACCCCTCCACTTT. Translated: CASSGRNSPLHF.

The rearrangement links TRBV2 to TRBJ1-2, with 7 bases matching TRBD1. Per the germline V gene, CDR1 is SNHLY and CDR2 is FYNNEI. After removal of 6 bases from V and 6 bases from J, the junction contained 13 bases not matched to a gene. The CDR3 has 15 amino acids. The CDR3 DNA is TGTGCCAGCAGGCCCCGGGACAGTGATTATAATGGCTACACCTTC. It specifies CASRPRDSDYNGYTF.

The rearrangement uses TRBV7-9 and TRBJ2-7; weak D call: TRBD2 (5 bases). This CDR3 is 13 amino acids long. Germline V gene data show CDR1 as SEHNR and CDR2 as FQNEAQ (reference sequence). Trimming shortened V by 6 bases and J by 7 bases, and 16 bases separated the two germline ends. In DNA form, the CDR3 reads TGTGCCAGCAGGCCGGACTGGCGGAGAGAGCAGTACTTC. Translating gives CASRPDWRREQYF.

The chain is built from TRBV28 and TRBJ1-1; D is unclear. V shed 8 bases and J shed 6 bases, with 16 bases lying between them. Germline V gene lookup returns CDR1 MDHEN and CDR2 SYDVKM. CDR3 length: 13 residues. DNA of the CDR3: TGTGCCAGCCATAGCGGTTCCACTGCTGAAGCTTTCTTT. It yields the protein CASHSGSTAEAFF.

The V gene is TRBV5-1, the J gene TRBJ2-1, with D hard to call. Trimming removed 0 bases from V and 9 bases from J, with 10 bases in between. Looked up from germline, CDR1 is SGHRS and CDR2 is YFSETQ. The CDR3 has 13 amino acids. The CDR3 protein is CASSLADSPEQFF. The CDR3 DNA reads as TGCGCCAGCAGCTTGGCCGACTCCCCTGAGCAGTTCTTC.

V is TRBV5-6 and J is TRBJ2-7, with D tentatively TRBD2 (5 bases). Germline loops: CDR1 SGHDT, CDR2 YYEEEE. The CDR3 runs 18 residues. V was shortened by 3 bases and J by 2 bases, with 24 bases between the two germline ends. The CDR3 bases are TGTGCCAGCAGCTCGATGGGAGTGGATAAGTGGGCGACCTACGAGCAGTACTTC. This sequence encodes CASSSMGVDKWATYEQYF.

Notes on this clone: A read error may produce the germline difference seen at one junction end. The chain joins TRBV6-1 to TRBJ1-3; possible D gene TRBD1, 5 bases. The CDR3 consists of 16 residues. CDR1 is MNHNS and CDR2 is SASEGT in the germline V gene. The CDR3 bases are TGTGCCAGCTGTGAGAAGGGGACTCACTCTGGAAACACCATATATTTT. Its protein product is CASCEKGTHSGNTIYF.

This rearrangement joins TRBV5-1 to TRBJ1-6, with D possibly being TRBD1 (5 bases). V was pared by 4 bases and J by 5 bases, with 16 bases between. The germline V gene has CDR1 SGHRS and CDR2 YFSETQ. The CDR3 sequence is 16 residues long. CDR3 bases: TGCGCCAGCAGCAGATCCGGGACGGGAAATAATTCACCCCTCCACTTT. Protein sequence: CASSRSGTGNNSPLHF.

A few counts support this clone. V gene TRBV6-5 combines with J gene TRBJ1-6; tentatively, D is TRBD1 (6 bases). The CDR3 consists of 12 residues. CDR1 and CDR2 from the germline V gene are MNHEY and SVGAGI. Between the trimmed V and J ends, which lost 5 bases and 7 bases, there was a span of 6 bases. The CDR3, as DNA: TGTGCCAGCAGTACAGGGAATTCACCCCTCCACTTT. Amino acid sequence: CASSTGNSPLHF.

The rearrangement uses TRBV19 and TRBJ1-4, with D maybe TRBD1 (5 bases). Germline V gene sequence: CDR1 LNHDA, CDR2 SQIVND (reference sequence). This CDR3 spans 15 amino acids. V was pared by 4 bases and J by 8 bases, with 17 bases between. CDR3 nucleotides: TGTGCCAGTAGTAGCATGGGGGGGGAAGAGGAAAAACTGTTTTTT. Translated, it gives CASSSMGGEEEKLFF.

This clone was observed a handful of times. This chain joins TRBV4-3 and TRBJ1-5, with D possibly matching TRBD1 (5 bases). Trimming took 0 bases from V and 7 from J, leaving 13 bases between them. The CDR3 extends over 15 amino acids. In germline, CDR1 is LGHNA, CDR2 YSLEER. For the CDR3, the DNA is TGCGCCAGCAGCCAAGATGCGACCTCAGGGCAGCCCCAGCATTTT. This gives the protein CASSQDATSGQPQHF.

The V call is TRBV29-1, the J call TRBJ1-1; perhaps TRBD1 as D (6 bases). The CDR3 totals 11 residues. V was clipped by 4 bases and J by 8 bases, with 11 bases between them. Germline CDR1 SQVTM, CDR2 ANQGSEA. The CDR3 bases are TGCAGCGTTGCTGTTCAGGGGGAAGCTTTCTTT. Its translation is CSVAVQGEAFF.

The chain carries TRBV10-1 and TRBJ2-7; 7 positions match TRBD2. The CDR3 runs 14 residues. Germline trimming cut 3 bases from V and 3 bases from J; bases unmatched to any gene: 5. Germline V gives CDR1 WNHNN, CDR2 SYGVQD (reference sequence). CDR3 coding DNA: TGCGCCAGCAGTGACCTAGGGAGGGACTACGAGCAGTACTTC. Protein sequence: CASSDLGRDYEQYF.

V and J are TRBV30 and TRBJ2-7; TRBD2 aligns across 7 bases. CDR3 length: 14 amino acids. Looked up from germline, CDR1 is GTSNPN and CDR2 is SVGIG (reference sequence). The junction had 7 bases not matched to a gene; V was cut back by 3 bases and J by 2 bases. CDR3 coding DNA: TGTGCCTGGAGCCCACCTCGGGGGGCCTACGAGCAGTACTTC. Amino acid sequence: CAWSPPRGAYEQYF.

This chain links TRBV25-1 with TRBJ1-4; D gene ambiguous. Per the germline V gene, CDR1 is MGHDK and CDR2 is SYGVNS. The CDR3 loop spans 14 amino acids. V lost 8 bases and J 5 bases, leaving 15 bases between the germline ends. For the CDR3, the DNA is TGTGCCAGCTCCGAGAGGGTGGCGAATGAAAAACTGTTTTTT. This translates into CASSERVANEKLFF.

The genes are TRBV6-5 and TRBJ2-7; D is unclear. Looked up from germline, CDR1 is MNHEY and CDR2 is SVGAGI. Trimming left V 8 bases short and J 4 bases short, with 6 bases between. There are 10 residues in the CDR3. CDR3 region: CASSKYEQYF. The CDR3 coding sequence is TGTGCCAGCTCAAAGTACGAGCAGTACTTC.

This clone is medium-sized. The V and J genes are TRBV19 and TRBJ1-5; D is unresolved. V was clipped by 5 bases and J by 5 bases, with 13 bases between them. This CDR3 is built from 14 residues. Germline-derived CDR1 and CDR2 are LNHDA and SQIVND (reference sequence). The CDR3 region has the DNA TGTGCCAGTAGTCAAAGCCCGGGGTATCAGCCCCAGCATTTT. It specifies CASSQSPGYQPQHF.

The V gene is TRBV5-1, the J gene TRBJ2-6; D remains unclear. Deletions cut 3 bases from V and 0 bases from J, with 13 bases between. Germline V gene lookup returns CDR1 SGHRS and CDR2 YFSETQ. This CDR3 region has 17 residues. CDR3 residues: CASSSALGLSGANVLTF. CDR3 DNA sequence: TGCGCCAGCAGCTCCGCCCTTGGTCTCTCTGGGGCCAACGTCCTGACTTTC.

The chain has TRBV19 and TRBJ2-3; D gene unclear. Trimming pared 5 bases from V and 2 bases from J, leaving 17 bases between. The germline CDR1 and CDR2 sequences are LNHDA and SQIVND (reference sequence). The CDR3 runs to 16 residues. Here the CDR3 DNA reads TGTGCCAGTAGTGCCCTCCGAGACTTGATCACAGATACGCAGTATTTT. Amino acid sequence: CASSALRDLITDTQYF.

The table lists this clone with a few counts. The same CDR3 also results from other DNA sequences found in this sample. The chain combines TRBV7-3 with TRBJ2-3; 7 bases fit TRBD2. The germline CDR1 and CDR2 sequences are SGHTA and FQGTGA. V lost 5 bases and J lost 3; bases outside the gene matches: 5. The CDR3 consists of 14 residues. CDR3 region: CASSRLAGTDTQYF. For the CDR3, the DNA is TGTGCCAGCAGCCGACTAGCAGGGACAGATACGCAGTATTTT.

The chain links TRBV7-3 to TRBJ1-4; D remains ambiguous. The CDR3 has 16 amino acids. Germline-derived CDR1 and CDR2 are SGHTA and FQGTGA. Trimming cost V 0 bases and J 7 bases, with 15 bases left between them. Written as DNA, the CDR3 is TGTGCCAGCAGCTTAACGCCGGCAGGCTTTGGTGAAAAACTGTTTTTT. Encoded protein: CASSLTPAGFGEKLFF.

The table lists this clone with a few counts. The chain employs TRBV2 and TRBJ1-5; D might be TRBD1 (5 bases). Germline V gives CDR1 SNHLY, CDR2 FYNNEI. Trimming stripped 3 bases from V and 11 bases from J, with 20 bases between. This CDR3 is built from 15 residues. CDR3 sequence (DNA): TGTGCCAGCAGTGAGCCCCTGGGGCCCGGTGGGGCCCAGCATTTT. It is translated as CASSEPLGPGGAQHF.

The rearrangement joins TRBV7-3 to TRBJ1-2; a weak D match, TRBD1 (5 bases). From germline, CDR1 is SGHTA and CDR2 FQGTGA. Between the trimmed V and J ends, which lost 4 bases and 2 bases, there was a span of 14 bases. The CDR3 has 15 amino acids. CDR3 region: CASSWTTGNNYGYTF. The CDR3 DNA sequence: TGTGCCAGCAGCTGGACCACAGGAAACAACTATGGCTACACCTTC.

The V gene is TRBV25-1, the J gene TRBJ1-4; 7 bases map to TRBD1. The CDR3 contains 13 residues. After removal of 6 bases from V and 6 bases from J, the junction contained 4 bases not matched to a gene. In germline, CDR1 is MGHDK, CDR2 SYGVNS. In DNA, the CDR3 is TGTGCCAGCAGCCTGACAGGGCATGAAAAACTGTTTTTT. Translating it yields CASSLTGHEKLFF.

The chain employs TRBV6-5 and TRBJ1-1; 9 bases match TRBD1. V lost 6 bases to trimming and J lost 5 bases; unmatched junction nucleotides: 4. Germline loops: CDR1 MNHEY, CDR2 SVGAGI. The CDR3 has 13 residues. DNA for the CDR3: TGTGCCAGCAGGGGGACAGGGCGAACTGAAGCTTTCTTT. Amino acids: CASRGTGRTEAFF.

The V call is TRBV28, the J call TRBJ2-3, with 7 positions matching TRBD2. After removal of 8 bases from V and 2 bases from J, the junction contained 4 bases not matched to a gene. The CDR3 runs to 13 residues. The germline gives CDR1 MDHEN, CDR2 SYDVKM. The CDR3 protein is CASRTRTTDTQYF. The CDR3 nucleotides are TGTGCCAGCCGGACTAGGACCACAGATACGCAGTATTTT.